A selection of T cell receptor beta chains follows, all from one sample in a study of T cell repertoires in cytomegalovirus infection. Which antigens these TCRs recognize remains unknown. TCRdb reanalysed the reads using MiXCR and keeps one entry per CDR3 protein. The table includes under 150,000 distinct CDR3 sequences, around 25% detected once. The sample consisted of PBMCs, sequenced either directly or after in vitro stimulation (not recorded which). The receptors come from a human donor in good health (CMV status not recorded). Some clones in this sample may be carry-over from other donors' samples. Both conserved end residues are part of each CDR3. The D gene is left open where the match is weak. Size is stated for part of the rows, as once, few or many counts, or as a class when the clone is expanded.

v_call: TRBV7-2; d_call: NA; j_call: TRBJ2-2; clone_size: many; cdr3_aa: CASSFDTGELFF; cdr3_nt: TGTGCCAGCAGCTTTGACACCGGGGAGCTGTTTTTT
v_call: TRBV28; d_call: NA; j_call: TRBJ2-7; clone_size: NA; cdr3_aa: CASGRLTLSYEQYF; cdr3_nt: TGTGCCAGCGGAAGACTGACGCTCTCCTACGAGCAGTACTTC
v_call: TRBV7-2; d_call: NA; j_call: TRBJ2-1; clone_size: NA; cdr3_aa: CASSLISVVDEQFF; cdr3_nt: TGTGCCAGCAGCTTAATATCCGTGGTGGATGAGCAGTTCTTC
v_call: TRBV7-2; d_call: NA; j_call: TRBJ2-1; clone_size: NA; cdr3_aa: CASSTPRGQFF; cdr3_nt: TGTGCCAGCAGCACACCTCGCGGGCAGTTCTTC
v_call: TRBV9; d_call: NA; j_call: TRBJ2-2; clone_size: once; cdr3_aa: CASSVEAVSYTGELFF; cdr3_nt: TGTGCCAGCAGCGTAGAGGCTGTCTCCTACACCGGGGAGCTGTTTTTT
v_call: TRBV19; d_call: NA; j_call: TRBJ1-3; clone_size: many; cdr3_aa: CASSTGTSSGNTIYF; cdr3_nt: TGTGCCAGTAGTACAGGGACATCCTCTGGAAACACCATATATTTT
v_call: TRBV11-2; d_call: NA; j_call: TRBJ1-3; clone_size: few; cdr3_aa: CASSPTASGNTIYF; cdr3_nt: TGTGCCAGCAGCCCGACAGCCTCTGGAAACACCATATATTTT
v_call: TRBV6-1; d_call: NA; j_call: TRBJ1-2; clone_size: NA; cdr3_aa: CASTPGGSANYGYTF; cdr3_nt: TGTGCCAGCACTCCGGGTGGGTCGGCTAACTATGGCTACACCTTC
v_call: TRBV19; d_call: TRBD2; j_call: TRBJ2-1; clone_size: NA; cdr3_aa: CASSQTRTSGKGRQFF; cdr3_nt: TGTGCCAGTAGTCAAACTCGGACTAGCGGGAAAGGGCGGCAGTTCTTC
v_call: TRBV7-2; d_call: NA; j_call: TRBJ2-5; clone_size: many; cdr3_aa: CASSLVLARGQETQYF; cdr3_nt: TGTGCCAGCAGCTTAGTTCTAGCCCGAGGCCAAGAGACCCAGTACTTC
v_call: TRBV4-1; d_call: NA; j_call: TRBJ2-2; clone_size: NA; cdr3_aa: CASGPAGELFF; cdr3_nt: TGCGCCAGCGGACCAGCCGGGGAGCTGTTTTTT
v_call: TRBV7-2; d_call: TRBD2; j_call: TRBJ2-1; clone_size: many; cdr3_aa: CASSRGGGMGNEQFF; cdr3_nt: TGTGCCAGCAGCCGGGGGGGCGGGATGGGGAATGAGCAGTTCTTC
v_call: TRBV12-3/TRBV12-4; d_call: NA; j_call: TRBJ1-3; clone_size: many; cdr3_aa: CASTPGVSGNTIYF; cdr3_nt: TGTGCCAGCACCCCAGGAGTCTCTGGAAACACCATATATTTT
v_call: TRBV11-3; d_call: NA; j_call: TRBJ1-5; clone_size: NA; cdr3_aa: CASSQNLDQPQHF; cdr3_nt: TGTGCCAGCAGCCAAAATTTAGATCAGCCCCAGCATTTT
v_call: TRBV18; d_call: NA; j_call: TRBJ1-5; clone_size: NA; cdr3_aa: CASSPPGAAATQPQHF; cdr3_nt: TGTGCCAGCTCACCACCTGGGGCAGCAGCTACCCAGCCCCAGCATTTT
v_call: TRBV7-9; d_call: NA; j_call: TRBJ2-7; clone_size: few; cdr3_aa: CASSPHSYEQYF; cdr3_nt: TGTGCCAGCAGCCCCCACTCCTACGAGCAGTACTTC
v_call: TRBV7-2; d_call: TRBD2; j_call: TRBJ2-1; clone_size: many; cdr3_aa: CASSYGLDNEQFF; cdr3_nt: TGTGCCAGCAGCTATGGACTAGACAATGAGCAGTTCTTC
v_call: TRBV7-2; d_call: NA; j_call: TRBJ1-2; clone_size: few; cdr3_aa: CASSVSLESYTF; cdr3_nt: TGTGCCAGCAGCGTCAGCCTCGAAAGCTACACCTTC
v_call: TRBV7-2; d_call: TRBD1; j_call: TRBJ1-1; clone_size: many; cdr3_aa: CASSRGGGETEAFF; cdr3_nt: TGTGCCAGCAGCCGGGGAGGGGGCGAAACTGAAGCTTTCTTT
v_call: TRBV7-2; d_call: TRBD2; j_call: TRBJ2-3; clone_size: NA; cdr3_aa: CASSLVGTSGVPPDTQYF; cdr3_nt: TGTGCCAGCAGCTTAGTAGGGACTAGCGGGGTTCCACCGGATACGCAGTATTTT
v_call: TRBV7-2; d_call: NA; j_call: TRBJ1-2; clone_size: many; cdr3_aa: CASSLTQVVNYGYTF; cdr3_nt: TGTGCCAGCAGCTTAACACAGGTGGTTAACTATGGCTACACCTTC
v_call: TRBV12-3/TRBV12-4; d_call: TRBD2; j_call: TRBJ2-3; clone_size: many; cdr3_aa: CASSLWTSGAGGTDTQYF; cdr3_nt: TGTGCCAGCAGTTTGTGGACTAGCGGGGCGGGAGGCACAGATACGCAGTATTTT
v_call: TRBV5-1; d_call: TRBD2; j_call: TRBJ2-7; clone_size: NA; cdr3_aa: CASSPAGGSGEQYF; cdr3_nt: TGCGCCAGCAGCCCGGCCGGCGGGAGCGGAGAGCAGTACTTC
v_call: TRBV28; d_call: NA; j_call: TRBJ1-3; clone_size: few; cdr3_aa: CASSLPRGRPSGNTIYF; cdr3_nt: TGTGCCAGCAGTTTACCCCGTGGGCGGCCCTCTGGAAACACCATATATTTT
v_call: TRBV29-1; d_call: NA; j_call: TRBJ2-7; clone_size: few; cdr3_aa: CSVRNTYEQYF; cdr3_nt: TGCAGCGTTCGGAATACCTACGAGCAGTACTTC
v_call: TRBV4-2; d_call: NA; j_call: TRBJ1-4; clone_size: few; cdr3_aa: CATKITTSEKLFF; cdr3_nt: TGTGCCACCAAGATTACTACCAGCGAAAAACTGTTTTTT
v_call: TRBV5-3; d_call: NA; j_call: TRBJ2-3; clone_size: NA; cdr3_aa: CASSLVGRDRDTKYF; cdr3_nt: TGTGCCAGCAGCTTGGTAGGCAGGGATAGAGATACGAAGTATTTT
v_call: TRBV12-3/TRBV12-4; d_call: TRBD2; j_call: TRBJ2-1; clone_size: few; cdr3_aa: CASSTGLAGVIVAYNEQFF; cdr3_nt: TGTGCCAGCAGTACTGGACTAGCGGGAGTGATAGTGGCCTACAATGAGCAGTTCTTC
v_call: TRBV12-3/TRBV12-4; d_call: NA; j_call: TRBJ2-2; clone_size: few; cdr3_aa: CASSLGGLTGELFF; cdr3_nt: TGTGCCAGCAGTTTGGGCGGGTTGACCGGGGAGCTGTTTTTT
v_call: TRBV7-2; d_call: NA; j_call: TRBJ1-5; clone_size: many; cdr3_aa: CASSPQGGGSNQPQHF; cdr3_nt: TGTGCCAGCAGCCCCCAAGGTGGGGGTAGCAATCAGCCCCAGCATTTT
v_call: TRBV7-9; d_call: NA; j_call: TRBJ2-7; clone_size: few; cdr3_aa: CASSLNWEQYF; cdr3_nt: TGTGCCAGCAGCTTAAACTGGGAGCAGTACTTC
v_call: TRBV7-6; d_call: NA; j_call: TRBJ1-1; clone_size: few; cdr3_aa: CASSLDRRTEAFF; cdr3_nt: TGTGCCAGCAGCTTAGACAGGCGCACTGAAGCTTTCTTT
v_call: TRBV6-5; d_call: TRBD2; j_call: TRBJ2-5; clone_size: NA; cdr3_aa: CASSVTSGRGQETQYF; cdr3_nt: TGTGCCAGCAGTGTGACTAGCGGGAGGGGACAGGAGACCCAGTACTTC
v_call: TRBV19; d_call: TRBD1; j_call: TRBJ2-5; clone_size: few; cdr3_aa: CATADRGVETQYF; cdr3_nt: TGTGCCACTGCCGACAGGGGAGTAGAGACCCAGTACTTC
v_call: TRBV7-2; d_call: NA; j_call: TRBJ1-6; clone_size: many; cdr3_aa: CASSLIRGWDSPLHF; cdr3_nt: TGTGCCAGCAGCCTCATCAGGGGTTGGGATTCACCCCTCCACTTT
v_call: TRBV7-2; d_call: NA; j_call: TRBJ1-2; clone_size: few; cdr3_aa: CASSVAVRTVQGYTF; cdr3_nt: TGTGCCAGCAGCGTCGCCGTGAGGACAGTACAAGGCTACACCTTC
v_call: TRBV14; d_call: TRBD2; j_call: TRBJ2-3; clone_size: NA; cdr3_aa: CASSRPGLALTDTQYF; cdr3_nt: TGTGCCAGCAGCCGACCGGGACTAGCGTTGACAGATACGCAGTATTTT
v_call: TRBV2; d_call: NA; j_call: TRBJ2-6; clone_size: NA; cdr3_aa: CASSPKVSGANVLTF; cdr3_nt: TGTGCCAGCAGTCCGAAGGTTTCTGGGGCCAACGTCCTGACTTTC
v_call: TRBV5-8; d_call: TRBD1; j_call: TRBJ1-4; clone_size: NA; cdr3_aa: CASTKTGAYNEKLFF; cdr3_nt: TGTGCCAGCACTAAGACAGGGGCCTATAATGAAAAACTGTTTTTT
v_call: TRBV29-1; d_call: TRBD1; j_call: TRBJ1-2; clone_size: few; cdr3_aa: CSVVLMTGAGYTF; cdr3_nt: TGCAGCGTTGTCTTGATGACAGGGGCCGGCTACACCTTC
v_call: TRBV6-2/TRBV6-3; d_call: NA; j_call: TRBJ1-5; clone_size: NA; cdr3_aa: CASSYGPRGTGQPQHF; cdr3_nt: TGTGCCAGCAGTTACGGTCCCAGGGGTACAGGACAGCCCCAGCATTTT
v_call: TRBV7-6; d_call: TRBD1; j_call: TRBJ1-1; clone_size: NA; cdr3_aa: CASSTGQGALTEAFF; cdr3_nt: TGTGCCAGCAGCACGGGACAGGGGGCATTGACTGAAGCTTTCTTT
v_call: TRBV6-1; d_call: NA; j_call: TRBJ1-1; clone_size: few; cdr3_aa: CASRLRNTEAFF; cdr3_nt: TGTGCCAGCAGACTAAGAAACACTGAAGCTTTCTTT
v_call: TRBV20-1; d_call: NA; j_call: TRBJ1-2; clone_size: many; cdr3_aa: CHPAGYGYTF; cdr3_nt: TGCCATCCTGCAGGCTATGGCTACACCTTC
v_call: TRBV7-9; d_call: NA; j_call: TRBJ2-1; clone_size: few; cdr3_aa: CASSLARAPSYNEQFF; cdr3_nt: TGTGCCAGCAGTCTCGCTCGGGCTCCCTCCTACAATGAGCAGTTCTTC
v_call: TRBV27; d_call: NA; j_call: TRBJ2-1; clone_size: NA; cdr3_aa: CASSPPDSYFIHEQFF; cdr3_nt: TGTGCCAGCAGTCCCCCCGACAGCTACTTCATCCATGAGCAGTTCTTC
v_call: TRBV19; d_call: NA; j_call: TRBJ2-1; clone_size: few; cdr3_aa: CASRNQVEQFF; cdr3_nt: TGTGCCAGTAGAAACCAGGTCGAGCAGTTCTTC
v_call: TRBV7-2; d_call: NA; j_call: TRBJ1-1; clone_size: NA; cdr3_aa: CASSFSQGLRNTEAFF; cdr3_nt: TGTGCCAGCAGCTTCTCACAGGGCCTCAGGAACACTGAAGCTTTCTTT
v_call: TRBV4-3; d_call: TRBD2; j_call: TRBJ2-3; clone_size: NA; cdr3_aa: CASSRALAEKTDTQYF; cdr3_nt: TGCGCCAGCAGTAGGGCTCTAGCGGAAAAGACAGATACGCAGTATTTT
v_call: TRBV7-2; d_call: TRBD1; j_call: TRBJ2-7; clone_size: NA; cdr3_aa: CASSPRGLTHYEQYF; cdr3_nt: TGTGCCAGCAGCCCTAGGGGGCTAACACATTACGAGCAGTACTTC
v_call: TRBV7-2; d_call: TRBD2; j_call: TRBJ2-3; clone_size: many; cdr3_aa: CASSLGLAGTTDTQYF; cdr3_nt: TGTGCCAGCAGCTTAGGCTTAGCGGGAACCACAGATACGCAGTATTTT
v_call: TRBV25-1; d_call: NA; j_call: TRBJ1-6; clone_size: NA; cdr3_aa: CASSESGYSGSPLHF; cdr3_nt: TGTGCCAGCAGTGAATCAGGGTATTCGGGATCACCCCTCCACTTT
v_call: TRBV7-6; d_call: TRBD2; j_call: TRBJ2-2; clone_size: few; cdr3_aa: CASSPWTSGKKNTGELFF; cdr3_nt: TGTGCCAGCAGCCCATGGACTAGCGGGAAGAAGAACACCGGGGAGCTGTTTTTT
v_call: TRBV15; d_call: NA; j_call: TRBJ2-2; clone_size: NA; cdr3_aa: CATSRDSLQENTGELFF; cdr3_nt: TGTGCCACCAGCAGAGATAGCCTACAAGAGAACACCGGGGAGCTGTTTTTT
v_call: TRBV18; d_call: NA; j_call: TRBJ1-1; clone_size: NA; cdr3_aa: CASSPAVGYTEAFF; cdr3_nt: TGTGCCAGCTCACCAGCCGTCGGGTACACTGAAGCTTTCTTT
v_call: TRBV20-1; d_call: TRBD2; j_call: TRBJ2-3; clone_size: NA; cdr3_aa: CSAPDPRLSGGLTDTQYF; cdr3_nt: TGCAGTGCCCCGGACCCACGACTCAGCGGGGGTCTCACAGATACGCAGTATTTT
v_call: TRBV7-2; d_call: NA; j_call: TRBJ1-1; clone_size: many; cdr3_aa: CASRETLGGEAFF; cdr3_nt: TGTGCCAGCAGGGAGACGTTAGGAGGTGAAGCTTTCTTT